This T cell receptor (beta chain) was observed in a study of CD8+ T cells in alopecia areata. About the study: The study gave treated patients oral tofacitinib at 5 to 10 mg twice daily.

Concerning this clone itself: No antigen is known for it.

This CDR3 region has 14 residues. J was trimmed by 4 bases and V by 5 bases; bases with no gene match: 6. The germline gives CDR1 LGHNA, CDR2 YSLEER. Whole-study findings and limits: Scalp clonality and expanded CD8+ clones among the top 100 were significantly decreased by tofacitinib.

Indicated treatment: oral pan-JAK inhibitor, 5-10 mg twice daily. Starting from PBMCs, sorting isolated CD4+ and CD8+ T cells. TCR sequencing used cDNA made by reverse transcription of extracted RNA. Libraries were prepared by immunoSEQ multiplex PCR; TCRdb keeps only in-frame clonotypes and omits some of them. There are some 120,000 clones in the sample; roughly 57% occur only once, and more than 5% lies in the top ten. The chain carries TRBV4-3 and TRBJ1-2; 8 nucleotides agree with TRBD1. The receptor was isolated from a human donor with alopecia areata. Sequenced here: CD4+ T cells sorted from blood, sampled at week 4, from a patient treated with tofacitinib. In DNA, the CDR3 is TGCGCCAGCAGCACGGGACAGGAGCTCTATGGCTACACCTTC. Its protein is CASSTGQELYGYTF.